This paragraph reports one TCR beta chain. No antigen is known for it. Tagging with unique molecular identifiers was a feature of the TCR beta cDNA libraries. TCRdb called the PCR reads again in MiXCR, with one record for every CDR3 protein. The data hold 740,000 or so distinct CDR3 sequences, with about 50% observed a single time. These data are taken from a study of post-analysis software for immune sequencing data. Across the whole study: Some patients lacked subtype; others had relapsing-remitting, secondary progressive or progressive-relapsing disease. Study results and limitations: Relative to controls, patients with multiple sclerosis showed significantly lower normalized Chao1 diversity.

This receptor was obtained from a girl aged 10 to 17 with multiple sclerosis. Source material: blood.

CDR3 in amino acids: CAIRAGPGTSGSNSSYNEQFF. The CDR3 coding sequence is TGTGCCATCAGGGCTGGTCCCGGGACTAGCGGGAGTAACTCCTCCTACAATGAGCAGTTCTTC. The chain carries TRBV10-3 and TRBJ2-1; 14 positions match TRBD2. CDR3 length: 21 residues. Germline values: CDR1 ENHRY, CDR2 SYGVKD. The trim removed 6 bases at V and 0 bases at J, leaving 16 bases unmatched.